This T cell receptor (beta chain) was observed in a study of PD-L1 blockade in urothelial cancer. Overall study context: T cells numbered a median of approximately 150,000 in the blood samples.

Assay used: immunoSEQ multiplex PCR; TCRdb lists only in-frame clones, some missing. The sample includes under 40,000 clones, around 89% seen only once; the top ten take around 8.5%. Study observations and caveats: Expansion of tumor-associated blood clones at 3 weeks was greater in durable-benefit patients.

The sample's time point: peripheral blood 6 weeks after treatment start. Concerning this clone itself: Its antigen is not known.

This receptor was obtained from a man aged 80 or over with urothelial cancer. This specimen consisted of PBMCs, obtained around atezolizumab (anti-PD-L1) treatment.

This CDR3 reads CASSKEQGSTEAFF. The CDR3 nucleotides are TGTGCCAGCAGCAAAGAACAGGGAAGCACTGAAGCTTTCTTT. V is TRBV21-1 and J is TRBJ1-1; TRBD1, as called in the table, went unchecked against the DNA. TRBV21-1 is designated a pseudogene. This CDR3 has 14 residues.